The T cell receptor beta chain under discussion was sequenced for a study of OX40 agonist ivuxolimab in advanced cancers. Study results and caveats: Clonal expansion by week 6 occurred in CD4+ and CD8+ blood T cells (at 0.1 to 3.0 mg/kg). Individuals who were partial responders at 0.1-3.0 mg/kg had clonal expansion that ranked among the lowest. The mean number of expanded clones was higher in CD8+ T cells than in CD4+.

The data were produced by immunoSEQ multiplex PCR, yet TCRdb's version contains in-frame clones alone and is incomplete. The sample has 9,500 to 15,000 clones; roughly 77% are singletons. Trimming shortened V by 1 base and J by 5 bases, and 8 bases separated the two germline ends. There are 13 residues in the CDR3. CDR1 and CDR2 (germline): MGHRA, YSYEKL. Exclusion applied to patients with autoimmune disease history or systemic immunosuppression. Turning to this clone: Its specificity is not known.

The sample was CD4+ or CD8+ T cells sorted from blood, taken in a trial of the OX40 agonist ivuxolimab. The V gene is TRBV4-1, the J gene TRBJ2-5; the D is unclear. The sequence came from an adult with an advanced solid tumor such as melanoma, head and neck, liver or kidney cancer. CDR3 DNA sequence: TGCGCCAGCAGCCAAGGGGTGGTGGAGACCCAGTACTTC. Its translation: CASSQGVVETQYF.